A single sample gave rise to the 16 T cell receptor beta chains below, sequenced in a study of T cells in Graves' hyperthyroidism and ophthalmopathy. From RNA transcripts, TCR beta CDR3 regions were amplified. The HTBI set primed first-round TCR CDR3 RT-PCR. One entry per CDR3 protein, called by TCRdb with MiXCR from the multiplex PCR reads. The sample records approximately 620,000 distinct CDR3 sequences, 15% to 20% being singletons. Sequencing used blood. Receptors were obtained from a woman aged 40-49 years with Graves' ophthalmopathy.

This clonotype has only a few counts. The chain recombines TRBV20-1 with TRBJ1-1; D gene unclear. CDR1 is DFQATT, CDR2 SNEGSKA, per germline (reference sequence). V lost 7 bases, J lost 4 bases, and 19 bases lay in between. This CDR3 has 14 residues. CDR3 in amino acids: CSVSGGPSTTEAFF. The CDR3 region has the DNA TGCAGTGTTTCGGGTGGTCCCTCGACCACTGAAGCTTTCTTT.

The rearrangement uses TRBV20-1 and TRBJ1-2; 7 nucleotides line up with TRBD1. Per germline, CDR1 DFQATT and CDR2 SNEGSKA (reference sequence). The V gene end was trimmed by 5 bases and the J gene end by 8 bases; junction bases not matched to a gene: 11. The CDR3 totals 13 residues. CDR3 bases: TGCAGTGCTGGAACAGGGGTTGTCGACGGCTACACCTTC. Encoded protein: CSAGTGVVDGYTF.

This clonotype has ten or more counts. The chain recombines TRBV20-1 with TRBJ2-7; weak D call: TRBD1 (6 bases). Trimming removed 0 bases from V and 2 bases from J, with 14 bases in between. Per the germline V gene, CDR1 is DFQATT and CDR2 is SNEGSKA (reference sequence). The CDR3 contains 15 residues. This CDR3 reads CSAREPSRGTYEQYF. The CDR3 DNA is TGCAGTGCTAGAGAACCGAGCAGGGGTACCTACGAGCAGTACTTC.

This clonotype appeared a few times. The V call is TRBV11-2, the J call TRBJ2-6; D is uncertain. This CDR3 is built from 15 residues. Germline CDR1 and CDR2: SGHAT and FQNNGV. V lost 5 bases, J lost 0 bases, and 8 bases lay in between. The CDR3: CASSPDGSGANVLTF. CDR3 DNA sequence: TGTGCCAGCAGCCCGGACGGCTCTGGGGCCAACGTCCTGACTTTC.

This clonotype was counted a few times. The genes are TRBV6-1 and TRBJ2-1; possibly TRBD2 for D (5 bases). The CDR3 extends over 16 amino acids. Per the germline V gene, CDR1 is MNHNS and CDR2 is SASEGT. The V gene lost 4 bases and the J gene lost 0 bases, with 13 bases spanning the gap. CDR3 sequence reads: CASSGWRPSSYNEQFF. The CDR3, as DNA: TGTGCCAGCAGTGGGTGGAGGCCCAGCTCCTACAATGAGCAGTTCTTC.

The CDR3 is CAIRRQGPYEQYF. The CDR3 DNA follows: TGTGCCATCAGACGACAGGGACCCTACGAGCAGTACTTC. The chain recombines TRBV10-3 with TRBJ2-7, with 7 bases that match TRBD1. The trim removed 6 bases at V and 2 bases at J, leaving 4 bases unmatched. Germline CDR1 is ENHRY and CDR2 is SYGVKD. The CDR3 has 13 residues.

The chain has TRBV6-9 and TRBJ2-2; TRBD1 aligns across 11 bases. The CDR3 spans 16 residues. J lost 4 bases, V lost 4 bases, and 5 bases had no gene match. Per germline, CDR1 MNHGY and CDR2 SVAAGI. The CDR3 is CASSSRDRGGTGELFF. The CDR3 nucleotides read TGTGCCAGCAGTTCGCGGGACAGGGGGGGCACCGGGGAGCTGTTTTTT.

This clonotype was recorded at least ten times. V usage is TRBV2 and J usage is TRBJ2-1; 10 positions match TRBD2. The germline V gene encodes CDR1 SNHLY and CDR2 FYNNEI. This CDR3 is built from 13 residues. The junction had 1 base not matched to a gene; V was cut back by 6 bases and J by 5 bases. The CDR3 sequence is CASSGLADNEQFF. In nucleotides, the CDR3 is TGTGCCAGCAGCGGACTAGCGGACAATGAGCAGTTCTTC.

There are many counts of this clonotype. The rearrangement links TRBV3-1 to TRBJ2-1, with D possibly being TRBD2 (5 bases). The V gene lost 4 bases and the J gene lost 5 bases, with 18 bases spanning the gap. The CDR3 runs 16 residues. Germline CDR1 LGHDT, CDR2 YNNKEL (reference sequence). The CDR3 region is CASSRVPLVPDNEQFF. The CDR3 DNA is TGTGCCAGCAGCCGAGTTCCACTAGTTCCCGACAATGAGCAGTTCTTC.

CDR3 in DNA: TGTGCCAGCAGTACCCGACAGGGCGAGGTTATTTTGAACACCGGGGAGCTGTTTTTT. Encoded protein: CASSTRQGEVILNTGELFF. The rearrangement uses TRBV6-1 and TRBJ2-2; 7 nucleotides line up with TRBD1. With 5 bases clipped from V and 1 base from J, the junction kept 16 bases outside the gene matches. The CDR3 runs to 19 residues. CDR1 MNHNS and CDR2 SASEGT come from the germline V gene.

V gene TRBV20-1 combines with J gene TRBJ2-2, with 11 positions matching TRBD2. This CDR3 spans 17 amino acids. With 6 bases clipped from V and 2 bases from J, the junction kept 11 bases outside the gene matches. The germline gives CDR1 DFQATT, CDR2 SNEGSKA (reference sequence). The chain's CDR3 is CSAKGLAENYNTGELFF. As DNA, the CDR3 is TGCAGTGCGAAGGGACTAGCGGAAAATTACAACACCGGGGAGCTGTTTTTT.

This chain links TRBV6-5 with TRBJ2-6; TRBD1 agrees at 8 bases. The CDR3 sequence is 15 residues long. Germline V gene data show CDR1 as MNHEY and CDR2 as SVGAGI. Trimming took 4 bases from V and 2 from J; bases not matched to a gene: 1. The chain's CDR3 is CASSWTGTGANVLTF. The CDR3 DNA is TGTGCCAGCAGTTGGACAGGGACTGGGGCCAACGTCCTGACTTTC.

The table lists this clonotype with many counts. V and J are TRBV2 and TRBJ1-1, with unresolved D. The CDR3 runs 13 residues. Germline V lookup: CDR1 SNHLY, CDR2 FYNNEI. Trimming cost V 7 bases and J 1 base, with 10 bases left between them. CDR3 region: CASTLSRNTEAFF. The CDR3, as DNA: TGTGCCAGCACCTTATCGAGGAACACTGAAGCTTTCTTT.

This clonotype was recorded at least ten times. The chain combines TRBV20-1 with TRBJ2-1, with 9 bases aligning to TRBD2. Germline V gene data show CDR1 as DFQATT and CDR2 as SNEGSKA (reference sequence). V lost 5 bases to trimming and J lost 4 bases; unmatched junction nucleotides: 9. The CDR3 covers 15 residues. The CDR3 nucleotides read TGCAGTGCTCCTGTTACTAGCGGGTGGTACAATGAGCAGTTCTTC. This codes for CSAPVTSGWYNEQFF.

This clonotype has a handful of counts. This chain links TRBV6-1 with TRBJ2-1, with D perhaps assigned TRBD1 or TRBD2 (5 bases each). The ends were cut back, 5 bases at V and 9 bases at J, with 14 bases in the middle. There are 13 residues in the CDR3. CDR1 is MNHNS and CDR2 is SASEGT in the germline V gene. Written as DNA, the CDR3 is TGTGCCAGCAGTCCCGGGGCCCGGTTTGAGCAGTTCTTC. Its protein is CASSPGARFEQFF.

The CDR3 bases are TGTGCCAGCACCACCGCGGGGGGAGGAGGTACGGAGACCCAGTACTTC. It translates to CASTTAGGGGTETQYF. The chain joins TRBV7-6 to TRBJ2-5; TRBD2 matches 8 bases. This CDR3 has 16 residues. Germline V gene data show CDR1 as SGHVS and CDR2 as FNYEAQ. J gave up 5 bases and V 7 bases, and 15 bases lay outside the gene matches.